The entry below gives a single T cell receptor (beta chain) sequence along with its context. The antigen it binds to is not known. The input lacks base qualities; no much larger clone sits a single base away. The data were obtained in a study of blood T cell repertoires in COVID-19 (dated by TCRdb to 2020 to 2022). Describing the broader study: Samples covering the acute and convalescent phases of COVID-19 were provided by collaborators in the United States, Italy and Spain. The repertoires were released in a freely available public database meant as a resource for research on the immune response to SARS-CoV-2. The samples were drawn from two sources: the first 160 participants of the ongoing ImmuneRACE study, and 950 to 1,500 subjects contributed by 6 global collaborators. HLA class I and class II types, where available, came from metadata supplied by the sample provider rather than from assay-based typing. The material from the prospective study consisted of cDNA or gDNA derived from T cells, B-cell-depleted T cells, or PBMCs. Nearly every sample came with metadata listing a de-identified subject ID, COVID-19 status, age in years and sex. Subjects who had been exposed to COVID-19, were actively infected with it, or had recovered from it provided the deeply sampled blood TCRbeta repertoires that made up the dataset.

The collaborating institutions used their own protocols to collect whole blood in K2EDTA tubes. For TCRbeta analysis, collaborators shipped samples in one of three forms: frozen whole blood, isolated PBMCs, or DNA extracted from either of those sample types. What the work shows at the level of the full study, not this receptor alone: How much clinical and demographic metadata was included differed by source and by participant, and the metadata was provided uncurated.

Measured from the cysteine to the phenylalanine, the CDR3 is 13 residues long. CDR3 DNA is the only sequence kept; it has 39 bases, read in frame from the first base. From V the trimming removes 6 bases and from J it removes 4 bases, while the gene matches leave 3 bases of the junction unaccounted for. The germline V gene specifies MRHNA as CDR1 and SNTAGT as CDR2. TCRbeta CDR3 regions were amplified from genomic DNA by means of the immunoSEQ Assay, a bias-controlled multiplex PCR. On the authors' methods: The number of nucleated cells in each sample was estimated from the amplification of reference gene primers within the assay. To quantify the absolute abundance of each unique TCRbeta CDR3 rearrangement, sequence reads were collapsed and filtered. For each sample, productive Simpson clonality was calculated by taking the square root of Simpson's diversity index across productive rearrangements. TCRdb obtained this table from immuneACCESS and retained in-frame rearrangements with V and J assigned. These tables miss some clones; where compared with another copy, unresolved V genes account for less than half of the shortfall, and the remainder is unexplained. V, J and clone size are taken as reported in that table, and D and trimming were inferred from the DNA itself. The sample profile shows under 170,000 clones; roughly nine tenths of them were found once. The ten largest clonotypes hold roughly 4% of the sample.

The sequence is built from TRBV6-4 and TRBJ1-2; 9 bases in between match TRBD1. This TCR was recovered from a woman aged 60-75 years with active or convalescent COVID-19. The material sequenced was peripheral blood. The encoded CDR3 is CASRGDRAYGYTF. The DNA sequence is TGTGCCAGCAGGGGGGACAGGGCCTATGGCTACACCTTC.